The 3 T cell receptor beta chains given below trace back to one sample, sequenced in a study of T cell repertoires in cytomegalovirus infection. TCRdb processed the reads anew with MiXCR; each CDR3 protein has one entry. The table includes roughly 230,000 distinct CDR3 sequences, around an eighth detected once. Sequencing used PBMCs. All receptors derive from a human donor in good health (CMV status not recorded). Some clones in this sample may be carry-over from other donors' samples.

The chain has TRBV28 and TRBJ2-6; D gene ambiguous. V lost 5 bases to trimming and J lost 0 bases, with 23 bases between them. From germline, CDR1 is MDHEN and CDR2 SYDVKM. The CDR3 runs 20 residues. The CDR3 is CASSKHGLSGTTSGANVLTF. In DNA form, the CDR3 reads TGTGCCAGCAGTAAACACGGGCTTTCAGGCACAACCTCTGGGGCCAACGTCCTGACTTTC.

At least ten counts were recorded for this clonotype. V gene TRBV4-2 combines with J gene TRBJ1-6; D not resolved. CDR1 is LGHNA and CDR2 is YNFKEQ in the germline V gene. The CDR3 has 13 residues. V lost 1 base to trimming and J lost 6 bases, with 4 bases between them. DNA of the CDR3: TGTGCCAGCAGCCAAGGCCGTAATTCACCCCTCCACTTT. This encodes CASSQGRNSPLHF.

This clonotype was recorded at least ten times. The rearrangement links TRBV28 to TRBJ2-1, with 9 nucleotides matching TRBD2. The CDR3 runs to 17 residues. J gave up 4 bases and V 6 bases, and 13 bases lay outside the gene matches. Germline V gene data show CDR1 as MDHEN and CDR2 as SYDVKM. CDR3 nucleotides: TGTGCCAGCAGCCCGGGGGAGGCTAGCGGGACTTACAATGAGCAGTTCTTC. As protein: CASSPGEASGTYNEQFF.